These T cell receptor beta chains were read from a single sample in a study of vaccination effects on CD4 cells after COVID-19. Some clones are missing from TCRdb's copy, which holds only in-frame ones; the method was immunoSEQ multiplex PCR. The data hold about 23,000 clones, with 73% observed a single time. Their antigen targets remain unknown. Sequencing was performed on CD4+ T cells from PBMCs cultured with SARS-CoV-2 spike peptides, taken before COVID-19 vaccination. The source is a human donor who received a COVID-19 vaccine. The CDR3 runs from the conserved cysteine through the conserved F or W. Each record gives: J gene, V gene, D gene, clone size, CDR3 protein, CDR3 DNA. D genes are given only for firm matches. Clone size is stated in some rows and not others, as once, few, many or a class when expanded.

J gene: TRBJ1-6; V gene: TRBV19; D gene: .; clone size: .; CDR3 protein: CASSIIRHDNSPLHF; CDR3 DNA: TGTGCCAGTAGTATTATTAGGCACGATAATTCACCCCTCCACTTT
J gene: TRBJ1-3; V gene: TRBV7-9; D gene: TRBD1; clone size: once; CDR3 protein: CASGTEGNTIYF; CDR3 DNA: TGTGCCAGCGGGACAGAGGGAAACACCATATATTTT
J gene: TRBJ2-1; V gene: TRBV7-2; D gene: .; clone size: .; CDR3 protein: CASRQTAGLSYNEQFF; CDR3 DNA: TGTGCCAGCAGGCAAACCGCGGGCCTCTCCTACAATGAGCAGTTCTTC
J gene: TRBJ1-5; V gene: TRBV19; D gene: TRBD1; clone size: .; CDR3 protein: CASSGDRDQPQHF; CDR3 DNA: TGTGCCAGTAGTGGGGACAGGGATCAGCCCCAGCATTTT
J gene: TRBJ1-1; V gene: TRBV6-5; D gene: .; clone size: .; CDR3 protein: CASSYSGGAPAFF; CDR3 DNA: TGTGCCAGCAGTTACTCTGGCGGGGCGCCGGCTTTCTTT
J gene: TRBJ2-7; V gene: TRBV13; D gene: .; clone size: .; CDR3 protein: CASSPSGTLGVREQYF; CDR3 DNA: TGTGCCAGCAGCCCATCCGGGACTCTGGGTGTACGGGAGCAGTACTTC
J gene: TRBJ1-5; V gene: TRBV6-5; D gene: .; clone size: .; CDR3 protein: CASRGYGYDQPQHF; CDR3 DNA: TGTGCCAGCAGAGGATATGGGTATGATCAGCCCCAGCATTTT
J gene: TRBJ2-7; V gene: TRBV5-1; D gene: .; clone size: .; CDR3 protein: CASSITGSSYEQYF; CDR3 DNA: TGCGCCAGCAGTATCACGGGAAGCTCCTACGAGCAGTACTTC
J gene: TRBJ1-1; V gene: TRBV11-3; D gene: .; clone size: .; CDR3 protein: CASTWKDRNTEAFF; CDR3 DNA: TGTGCCAGCACCTGGAAGGACAGAAACACTGAAGCTTTCTTT
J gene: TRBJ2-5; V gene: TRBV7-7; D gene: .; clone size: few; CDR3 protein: CASSSRTHGETQYF; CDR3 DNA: TGTGCCAGCAGCTCCCGGACTCACGGGGAGACCCAGTACTTC
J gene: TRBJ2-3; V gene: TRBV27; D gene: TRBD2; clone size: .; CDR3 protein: CASSSRLAGGFTDTQYF; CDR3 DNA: TGTGCCAGCAGTTCCAGACTAGCGGGGGGCTTCACAGATACGCAGTATTTT
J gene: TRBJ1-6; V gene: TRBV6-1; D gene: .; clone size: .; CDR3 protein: CASSEAGVGSPLHF; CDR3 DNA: TGTGCCAGCAGTGAAGCAGGGGTCGGGTCACCCCTCCACTTT
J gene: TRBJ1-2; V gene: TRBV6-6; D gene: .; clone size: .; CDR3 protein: CASSPRIGYTF; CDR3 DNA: TGTGCCAGCAGCCCACGTATTGGCTACACCTTC
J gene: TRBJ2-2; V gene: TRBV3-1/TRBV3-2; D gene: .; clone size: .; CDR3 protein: CASSPRLAGELFF; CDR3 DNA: TGTGCCAGCAGCCCCCGACTAGCCGGGGAGCTGTTTTTT
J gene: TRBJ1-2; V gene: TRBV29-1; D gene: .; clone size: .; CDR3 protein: CSVVVLGYGYTF; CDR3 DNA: TGCAGCGTTGTAGTTCTCGGTTATGGCTACACCTTC
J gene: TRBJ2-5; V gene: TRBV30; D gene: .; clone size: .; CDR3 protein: CAWKWGRGKETQYF; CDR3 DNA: TGTGCCTGGAAGTGGGGGCGGGGGAAAGAGACCCAGTACTTC
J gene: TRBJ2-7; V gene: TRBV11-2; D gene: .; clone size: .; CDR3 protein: CASSLFGSSYEQYF; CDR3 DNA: TGTGCCAGCAGCTTATTCGGCAGCTCCTACGAGCAGTACTTC
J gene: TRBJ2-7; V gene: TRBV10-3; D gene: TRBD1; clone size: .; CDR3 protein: CAISGDRGSREQYF; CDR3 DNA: TGTGCCATCAGTGGTGACAGGGGATCACGGGAGCAGTACTTC
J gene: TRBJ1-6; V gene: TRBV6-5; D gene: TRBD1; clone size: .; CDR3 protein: CASRGNAGGSPLHF; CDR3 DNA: TGTGCCAGCAGGGGAAATGCAGGGGGTTCACCCCTCCACTTT
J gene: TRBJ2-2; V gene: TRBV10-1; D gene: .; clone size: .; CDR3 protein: CASSEPQQTGNTGELFF; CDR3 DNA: TGCGCCAGCAGTGAGCCTCAACAGACAGGGAACACCGGGGAGCTGTTTTTT
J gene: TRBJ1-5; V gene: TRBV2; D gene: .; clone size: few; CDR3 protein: CASSEVGGTQPQHF; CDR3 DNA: TGTGCCAGCAGTGAAGTGGGGGGCACTCAGCCCCAGCATTTT
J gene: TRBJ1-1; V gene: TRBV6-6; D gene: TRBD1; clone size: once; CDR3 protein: CASSLTGVGSPNTEAFF; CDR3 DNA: TGTGCCAGCAGTCTCACAGGGGTTGGGAGTCCGAACACTGAAGCTTTCTTT
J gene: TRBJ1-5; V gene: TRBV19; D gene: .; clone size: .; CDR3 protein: CASSSIGGGNQPQHF; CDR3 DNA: TGTGCCAGTAGTAGTATTGGGGGTGGCAATCAGCCCCAGCATTTT
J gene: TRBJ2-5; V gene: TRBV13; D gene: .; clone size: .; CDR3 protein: CASSPGEWHSLQETQYF; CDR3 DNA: TGTGCCAGCAGCCCGGGCGAATGGCACAGCCTCCAAGAGACCCAGTACTTC
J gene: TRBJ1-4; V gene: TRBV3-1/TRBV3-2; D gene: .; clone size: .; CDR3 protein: CASSQVGQGGKKLFF; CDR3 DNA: TGTGCCAGCAGCCAAGTTGGGCAGGGAGGTAAAAAACTGTTTTTT
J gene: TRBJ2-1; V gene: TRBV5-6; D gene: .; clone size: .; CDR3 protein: CASSLGVGQAISEQFF; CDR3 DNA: TGTGCCAGCAGCTTGGGCGTCGGGCAGGCCATCTCTGAGCAGTTCTTC
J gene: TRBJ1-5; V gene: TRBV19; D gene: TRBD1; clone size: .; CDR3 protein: CASSSDRAKRAQHF; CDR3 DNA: TGTGCCAGTAGTTCGGACAGGGCGAAGAGGGCCCAGCATTTT
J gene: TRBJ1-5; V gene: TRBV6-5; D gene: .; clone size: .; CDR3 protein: CASSYSWTGNQPQHF; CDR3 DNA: TGTGCCAGCAGTTACTCTTGGACAGGCAATCAGCCCCAGCATTTT
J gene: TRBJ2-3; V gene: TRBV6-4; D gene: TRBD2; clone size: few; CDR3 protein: CASSLGTRSDTQYF; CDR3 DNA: TGTGCCAGCAGCTTGGGGACTAGAAGTGATACGCAGTATTTT